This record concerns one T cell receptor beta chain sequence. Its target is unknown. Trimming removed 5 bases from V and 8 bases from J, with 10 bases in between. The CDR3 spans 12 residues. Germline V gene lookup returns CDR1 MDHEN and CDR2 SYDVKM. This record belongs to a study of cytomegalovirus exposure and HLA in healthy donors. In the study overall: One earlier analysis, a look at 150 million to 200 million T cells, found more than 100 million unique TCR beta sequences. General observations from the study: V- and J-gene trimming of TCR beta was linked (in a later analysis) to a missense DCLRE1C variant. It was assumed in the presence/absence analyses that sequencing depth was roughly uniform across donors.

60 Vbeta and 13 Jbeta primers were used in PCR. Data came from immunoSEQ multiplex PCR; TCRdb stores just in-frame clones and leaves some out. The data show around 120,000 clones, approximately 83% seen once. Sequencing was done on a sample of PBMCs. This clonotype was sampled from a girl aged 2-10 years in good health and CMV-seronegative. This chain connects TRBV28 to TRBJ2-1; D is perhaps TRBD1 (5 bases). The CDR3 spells CASSTTVYEQFF. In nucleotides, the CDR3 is TGTGCCAGCAGTACGACAGTTTATGAGCAGTTCTTC.